A selection of T cell receptor beta chains follows, all from one sample in a study of technical replicates of blood from several donors. The table came from immunoSEQ multiplex PCR; TCRdb's copy has only in-frame clones and leaves some out. Of 85,000 to 100,000 clones listed, approximately 94% are singletons. Sequencing input: T cells isolated from PBMCs. These receptors were collected from a human donor in good health. CDR3s include the opening cysteine and the closing phenylalanine or tryptophan. A D gene is named only where the DNA matches it firmly. Only some rows state a clone size, as once, few, many or a class for expanded clones.

TRBJ1-1	15	.	TRBV6-6	once	TGTGCCAGCAGTTACGGTCGGCGGGGTGTAACTGAAGCTTTCTTT	CASSYGRRGVTEAFF
TRBJ2-3	15	.	TRBV19	.	TGTGCCAGTAGTTCACAGGGCACGTGGATAGATACGCAGTATTTT	CASSSQGTWIDTQYF
TRBJ2-2	15	TRBD2	TRBV10-2	.	TGCGCCAGCAGTGACGGTAGCGGGGGCACCGGGGAGCTGTTTTTT	CASSDGSGGTGELFF
TRBJ1-4	15	.	TRBV5-1	.	TGCGCCAGCAGCTTGTCACATGGCCAGGCGGAAAAACTGTTTTTT	CASSLSHGQAEKLFF
TRBJ1-1	15	TRBD1	TRBV5-1	.	TGCGCCAGTTCCGGGGACAGGGGGTATCACACTGAAGCTTTCTTT	CASSGDRGYHTEAFF
TRBJ1-4	14	.	TRBV28	.	TGTGCCAGCAGTTTTGGACTGACGAATGAAAAACTGTTTTTT	CASSFGLTNEKLFF
TRBJ1-6	14	TRBD1	TRBV25-1	.	TGTGCCAGCAGTGTCCAGGGGGCTTATTCACCCCTCCACTTT	CASSVQGAYSPLHF
TRBJ2-1	17	TRBD2	TRBV28	.	TGTGCCAGCAGTTCCCCCCCGTCCGGGACTAGCATGTATGAGCAGTTCTTC	CASSSPPSGTSMYEQFF
TRBJ2-7	20	TRBD1	TRBV27	.	TGTGCCAGCAGTATGGTTCCCAGGAGACAGGGGGCCCGACAATTCTACGAGCAGTACTTC	CASSMVPRRQGARQFYEQYF
TRBJ2-5	17	TRBD1	TRBV7-8	.	TGTGCCAGCAGCTTCCTCACACAGGGGGAGCTTTCGGAGACCCAGTACTTC	CASSFLTQGELSETQYF
TRBJ2-3	12	.	TRBV5-6	.	TGTGCCAGCAGCTTGGGCGGGACTACGCAGTATTTT	CASSLGGTTQYF
TRBJ2-7	15	TRBD2	TRBV28	.	TGTGCCAGCAGCGTGACTAGCGGAAGCTCCTACGAGCAGTACTTC	CASSVTSGSSYEQYF
TRBJ2-3	14	TRBD2	TRBV5-1	.	TGCGCCAGCAGCTTTGGCGGGAGGGCAGATACGCAGTATTTT	CASSFGGRADTQYF
TRBJ2-5	14	.	TRBV18	.	TGTGCCAGCTCACCGGAGATCAGTCAAGAGACCCAGTACTTC	CASSPEISQETQYF
TRBJ2-6	17	TRBD2	TRBV29-1	.	TGCAGCGTTGAAGATGCGGGAGGGCTCTCTGGGGCCAACGTCCTGACTTTC	CSVEDAGGLSGANVLTF
TRBJ2-7	13	.	TRBV9	.	TGTGCCAGCAGCGTAGCTGGCAGGGGCGAGCAGTACTTC	CASSVAGRGEQYF
TRBJ2-7	14	.	TRBV6-5	.	TGTGCCAGCCGTAGCGGAACCCAATTCTACGAGCAGTACTTC	CASRSGTQFYEQYF
TRBJ2-2	18	TRBD2	TRBV5-5	once	TGTGCCAGCAGCTTGTTTGCGGGACTAGCGGGAGACACCGGGGAGCTGTTTTTT	CASSLFAGLAGDTGELFF
TRBJ2-1	14	TRBD2	TRBV29-1	once	TGCAGCGTATATAGCGGGAAGGGGGGCAATGAGCAGTTCTTC	CSVYSGKGGNEQFF
TRBJ2-3	16	.	TRBV13	.	TGTGCCAGCAGCTTATCATGGGGGGTGGGCACAGATACGCAGTATTTT	CASSLSWGVGTDTQYF
TRBJ2-1	13	.	TRBV6-1	.	TGTGCCAGCAGTGAAGCGGTGACAGATCCAGTATTCTTC	CASSEAVTDPVFF
TRBJ2-7	13	.	TRBV27	.	TGTGCCAGCAGTTCGTTAGCAACCTACGCGCAGTACTTC	CASSSLATYAQYF
TRBJ2-1	13	.	TRBV18	.	TGTGCCAGCTCTTCCGGGACTTCTAATGAGCAGTTCTTC	CASSSGTSNEQFF
TRBJ1-2	12	.	TRBV10-2	.	TGCGCCAGCTATTTACGGGACTATGGCTACACCTTC	CASYLRDYGYTF
TRBJ2-1	15	TRBD2	TRBV2	.	TGTGCCAGCAGTGACGTTGGGACTAGCTACAATGAGCAGTTCTTC	CASSDVGTSYNEQFF
TRBJ2-1	13	.	TRBV29-1	.	TGCAGCGTTGAAGTAGAGCGTAACAATGAGCAGTTCTTC	CSVEVERNNEQFF
TRBJ2-2	16	TRBD2	TRBV7-6	once	TGTGCCAGCAGCTCCCTAGGACTAGCAGAAACCGGGGAGCTGTTTTTT	CASSSLGLAETGELFF
TRBJ2-2	16	.	TRBV15	.	TGTGCCACCAGCAGAGCTTTGACAGGGAGGACCGGGGAGCTGTTTTTT	CATSRALTGRTGELFF
TRBJ2-7	17	TRBD2	TRBV13	.	TGTGCCAGCAGCTCGCCCCGGGGGGGCGCAAAATGGGACGAGCAGTACTTC	CASSSPRGGAKWDEQYF
TRBJ2-3	16	.	TRBV7-3	.	TGTGCCAGCAGCGACCGGGGGTCCTCTAGCACAGATACGCAGTATTTT	CASSDRGSSSTDTQYF
TRBJ1-1	11	.	TRBV27	.	TGTGCCAGCTCGTCCTTCACTGAAGCTTTCTTT	CASSSFTEAFF
TRBJ2-1	16	TRBD2	TRBV27	.	TGTGCCAGCAGTTTACCCTTCGGGGGGGCGGGAGGTGAGCAGTTCTTC	CASSLPFGGAGGEQFF
TRBJ2-6	13	.	TRBV28	.	TGTGCCAGCAGTTTAACAGGGGCCAACGTCCTGACTTTC	CASSLTGANVLTF
TRBJ2-1	16	TRBD2	TRBV4-1	.	TGCGCCAGCAGCCAGCTAGCGGGTGGGGGGTACAATGAGCAGTTCTTC	CASSQLAGGGYNEQFF
TRBJ1-3	16	.	TRBV6-5	.	TGTGCCAGCAGTTACGGGAGGAGATACTCTGGAAACACCATATATTTT	CASSYGRRYSGNTIYF
TRBJ2-3	13	.	TRBV5-8	.	TGTGCCAGCAGATCCCCTCCAGCGGATACGCAGTATTTT	CASRSPPADTQYF
TRBJ2-1	15	TRBD2	TRBV5-1	.	TGCGCCAGCAGCTTGGTTAGCGGGGGGGCGGGTGAGCAGTTCTTC	CASSLVSGGAGEQFF
TRBJ2-5	15	.	TRBV7-8	.	TGTGCCAGCAGCCTGGAGGGGGGGCCCCAAGAGACCCAGTACTTC	CASSLEGGPQETQYF
TRBJ1-2	15	TRBD1	TRBV19	.	TGTGCCAGTAGTATAGATCGCGACAGGGGTCGAGGCTACACCTTC	CASSIDRDRGRGYTF
TRBJ1-1	15	TRBD1	TRBV6-4	.	TGTGCCAGCAGTGACTCGAAAGGGGGCTCCACTGAAGCTTTCTTT	CASSDSKGGSTEAFF
TRBJ2-3	15	TRBD2	TRBV6-4	.	TGTGCCAGCAGTGCCGGGACTAGCGGTACAGATACGCAGTATTTT	CASSAGTSGTDTQYF